This T cell receptor (beta chain) derives from a study of CD8+CD57+ T cells in acquired aplastic anemia. CDR1 is MNHEY and CDR2 is SVGAGI in the germline V gene. J was trimmed by 1 base and V by 6 bases; bases with no gene match: 2. CDR3 length: 14 amino acids. Remarks on this clonotype: Possible read error: a much larger clone is one base away. Because the CDR3 is missing its conserved closing phenylalanine or tryptophan, this is likely a read error.

Both TCR beta VDJ combination and CDR3 sequence profiling were carried out. Genomic DNA was the template for this profiling. TCRdb analysed the reads with MiXCR anew, one entry per CDR3 protein. Here the sample spans approximately 270,000 distinct CDR3 sequences, roughly half being singletons. The sequence was collected from a human donor with severe aplastic anemia or a healthy control (not recorded which). The specimen sequenced was sorted CD4+, CD8+, or CD8+CD57+ T cells (not recorded which) from PBMCs. This chain uses TRBV6-5 with TRBJ1-1, with TRBD1 matching over 10 bases. The CDR3 DNA reads TGTGCCAGCAGCCGACAGGGGGCGAACACTGAAGCTTTCCTT. Translating it yields CASSRQGANTEAFL.